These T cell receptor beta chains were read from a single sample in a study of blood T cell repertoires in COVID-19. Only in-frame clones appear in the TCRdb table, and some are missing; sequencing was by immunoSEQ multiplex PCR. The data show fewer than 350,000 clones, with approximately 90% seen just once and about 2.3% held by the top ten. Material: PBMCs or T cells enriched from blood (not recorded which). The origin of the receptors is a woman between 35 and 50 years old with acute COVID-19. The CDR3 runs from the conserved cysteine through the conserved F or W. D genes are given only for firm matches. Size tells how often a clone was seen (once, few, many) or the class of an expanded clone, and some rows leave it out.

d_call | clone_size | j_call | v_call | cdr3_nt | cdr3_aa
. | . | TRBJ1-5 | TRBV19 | TGTGCCAGTAGTACCTGGGCCAATCAGCCCCAGCATTTT | CASSTWANQPQHF
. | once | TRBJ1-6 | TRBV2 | TGTGCCAGCAGGGAGACGGGGGGCCTGGCTTCACCCCTCCACTTT | CASRETGGLASPLHF
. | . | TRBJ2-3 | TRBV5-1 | TGCGCCAGCGGACTACTAGGAGTTCAGCGCACAGATACGCAGTATTTT | CASGLLGVQRTDTQYF
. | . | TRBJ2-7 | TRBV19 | TGTGCCAGCAACAGGGACGGGGAAGAGCAGTACTTC | CASNRDGEEQYF
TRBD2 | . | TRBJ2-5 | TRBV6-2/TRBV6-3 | TGTGCCAGCAGTTACTCGACCGGGACTAGCGGGAGGGCCGGCCAAGAGACCCAGTACTTC | CASSYSTGTSGRAGQETQYF
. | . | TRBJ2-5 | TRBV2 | TGTGCCAGCAGAATACAGGGAAAAGGGGAGACCCAGTACTTC | CASRIQGKGETQYF
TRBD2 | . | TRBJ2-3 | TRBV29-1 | TGCAGCGCACGGGGACTAGCGGGAGTTACGGATACGCAGTATTTT | CSARGLAGVTDTQYF
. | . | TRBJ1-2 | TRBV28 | TGTGCCAGCAGCCCGGGTCTATCGCATCATGGCTACACCTTC | CASSPGLSHHGYTF
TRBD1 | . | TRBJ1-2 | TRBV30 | TGTGCCTGGAGTCAGGGGGCGGACTATGGCTACACCTTC | CAWSQGADYGYTF
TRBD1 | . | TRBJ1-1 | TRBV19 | TGTGCCAGTAGCAAATCATCAGGCGGGGACAGGAAGACTGAAGCTTTCTTT | CASSKSSGGDRKTEAFF
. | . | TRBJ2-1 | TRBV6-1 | TGTGCCAGCAGTGAAGCTGCGGGGAGCTCCTACAATGAGCAGTTCTTC | CASSEAAGSSYNEQFF
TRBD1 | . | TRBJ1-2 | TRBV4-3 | TGCGCCAGCAGCCAAGATCCCCAGGGGGCAGGCTCCTATGGCTACACCTTC | CASSQDPQGAGSYGYTF
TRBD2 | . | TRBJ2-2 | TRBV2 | TGTGCCAGCAGAACCGGGACTAAAAACACCGGGGAGCTGTTTTTT | CASRTGTKNTGELFF
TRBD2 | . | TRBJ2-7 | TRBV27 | TGTGCCAGCAGTTCTGGCGGGCTAGCGGTTTACGAGCAGTACTTC | CASSSGGLAVYEQYF
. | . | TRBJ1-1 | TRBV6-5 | TGTGCCAGCAGTTACTCGGGGGGGATGAACACTGAAGCTTTCTTT | CASSYSGGMNTEAFF
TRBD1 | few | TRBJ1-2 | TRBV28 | TGTGCCAGCAGTAGTCCGACAGGGGGTAACTATGGCTACACCTTC | CASSSPTGGNYGYTF
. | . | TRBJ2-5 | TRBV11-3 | TGTGCCAGCAGCTTAGGTCGACAGACTCAAGAGACCCAGTACTTC | CASSLGRQTQETQYF
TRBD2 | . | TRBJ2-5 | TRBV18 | TGTGCCAGCTCACCGGGACTAGCGGAACAAGGGTACTTC | CASSPGLAEQGYF
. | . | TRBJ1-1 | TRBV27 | TGTGCCAGCAGTTTAGGAGGGAACACTGAAGCTTTCTTT | CASSLGGNTEAFF
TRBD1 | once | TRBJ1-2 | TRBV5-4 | TGTGCCAGCAGCCCGAGACAGGGGGCGGCCTATGGCTACACCTTC | CASSPRQGAAYGYTF
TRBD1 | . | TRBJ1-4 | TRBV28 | TGTGCCAGCAGCAACCCGGGACAGAACATTCCGGCTAATGAAAAACTGTTTTTT | CASSNPGQNIPANEKLFF
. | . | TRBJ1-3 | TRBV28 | TGTGCCAGCAGTTCCGGCGGCGGGGCTGGGCACACCATATATTTT | CASSSGGGAGHTIYF
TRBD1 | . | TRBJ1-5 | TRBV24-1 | TGTGCCACCAGTGAGGGACAGCGATCCAATCAGCCCCAGCATTTT | CATSEGQRSNQPQHF
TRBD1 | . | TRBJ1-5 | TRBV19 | TGTGCCAGTAGTACTGGACAGGGGAGAAGAAGCAATCAGCCCCAGCATTTT | CASSTGQGRRSNQPQHF
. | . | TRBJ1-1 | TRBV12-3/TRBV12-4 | TGTGCCAGCGATACAGGATTGAACACTGAAGCTTTCTTT | CASDTGLNTEAFF
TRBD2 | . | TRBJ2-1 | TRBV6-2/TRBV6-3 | TGTGCCAGCAGTTACTGGGCTAGCGGGGGCTCAACGTACAATGAGCAGTTCTTC | CASSYWASGGSTYNEQFF
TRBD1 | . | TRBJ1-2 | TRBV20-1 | TGCAGTGCTAGTTGGACAGGGGGAAGGGGCCAGCATGGCTACACCTTC | CSASWTGGRGQHGYTF
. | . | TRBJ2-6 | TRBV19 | TGTGCCAGTAGTCGAGGGGGTCTGTCTGGGGCCAACGTCCTGACTTTC | CASSRGGLSGANVLTF
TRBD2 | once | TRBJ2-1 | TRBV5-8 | TGTGCCAGCAGCTTTGGGACGGGGGGGTCCAATGAGCAGTTCTTC | CASSFGTGGSNEQFF
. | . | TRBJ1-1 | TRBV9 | TGTGCCAGCAGCGTAGATGCGGGAAGTAGGACTGAAGCTTTCTTT | CASSVDAGSRTEAFF
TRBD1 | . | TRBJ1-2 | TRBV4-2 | TGTGCCAGCAGCCAAGTCCGGACAGGGGATGGCTACACCTTC | CASSQVRTGDGYTF
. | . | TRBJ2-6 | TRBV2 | TGTGCCAGCAGACAGAGCTCTGGGGCCAACGTCCTGACTTTC | CASRQSSGANVLTF
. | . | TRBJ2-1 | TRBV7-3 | TGTGCCAGCAGCTCCGGCTCCTACAATGAGCAGTTCTTC | CASSSGSYNEQFF
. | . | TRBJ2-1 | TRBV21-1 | TGTGCCAGCAGCACCCTATACGCGGAGCAGTTCTTC | CASSTLYAEQFF
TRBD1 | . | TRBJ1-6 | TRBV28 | TGTGCCAGCAGTCGCAGGGGGCTGAGTCGTTCACCCCTCCACTTT | CASSRRGLSRSPLHF
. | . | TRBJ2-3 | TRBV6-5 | TGTGCCAGCAGACTCCAGGGGTCGGTGTATACGCAGTATTTT | CASRLQGSVYTQYF
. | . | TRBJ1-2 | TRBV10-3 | TGTGCCATCAGTGAGGAACCAGGAATGAACTATGGCTACACCTTC | CAISEEPGMNYGYTF
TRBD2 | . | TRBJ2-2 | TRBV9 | TGTGCCAGCAGCTCGCGGACTAGCTCGAACACCGGGGAGCTGTTTTTT | CASSSRTSSNTGELFF
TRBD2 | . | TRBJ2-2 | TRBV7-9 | TGTGCCAGCAGCTGGGGACTAGCTGCAGCCGGGGAGCTGTTTTTT | CASSWGLAAAGELFF
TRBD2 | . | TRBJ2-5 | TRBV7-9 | TGTGCCAGCAGCTCATTAGCGGGGCAGGAGACCCAGTACTTC | CASSSLAGQETQYF
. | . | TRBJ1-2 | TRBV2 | TGTGCCAGCAGTTCCTCTCTCTATGGCTACACCTTC | CASSSSLYGYTF
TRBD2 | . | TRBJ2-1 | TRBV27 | TGTGCCAGCAGAAAAGACCTAGCGGACAATGAGCAGTTCTTC | CASRKDLADNEQFF
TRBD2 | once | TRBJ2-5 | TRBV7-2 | TGTGCCAGCAGCGCGGGACTAGCGGGAGAGACCCAGTACTTC | CASSAGLAGETQYF
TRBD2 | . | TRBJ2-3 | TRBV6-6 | TGTGCCAGCAGTTTGAACCGACTAGCCAACACAGATACGCAGTATTTT | CASSLNRLANTDTQYF